Sequencing of this T cell receptor beta chain was carried out in a study of control samples from healthy donors and cancer patients. CDR1 SEHNR and CDR2 FQNEAQ come from the germline V gene (reference sequence). The CDR3 is 16 amino acids. V lost 2 bases and J lost 5; bases outside the gene matches: 8. The assay was immunoSEQ multiplex PCR, and TCRdb's table has in-frame clones only and misses some. The profile shows 70,000 to 100,000 clones, about 89% of them singletons. The sequencing sample was made of blood. The source is a woman aged 55-69 years in good health. The chain has TRBV7-9 and TRBJ1-5; TRBD1 agrees at 8 bases. The CDR3 is CASSLNTGGVDQPQHF. CDR3 DNA: TGTGCCAGCAGCTTAAATACAGGGGGGGTGGATCAGCCCCAGCATTTT.